This T cell receptor beta chain derives from a study of cytomegalovirus exposure and HLA in healthy donors. Findings of the study overall: Reported performance of the classifier showed diagnosis of cytomegalovirus status with high specificity and sensitivity.

Only in-frame clones appear in the TCRdb table, and some are missing; sequencing was by immunoSEQ multiplex PCR. Of some 48,000 clones listed, nearly 95% are singletons. About this clone: The antigen is unknown.

Per germline, CDR1 LNHDA and CDR2 SQIVND (reference sequence). This CDR3 comprises 18 residues. With V trimmed by 0 bases and J by 1 base, 10 bases remained unmatched. The clonotype was recovered from a woman aged 18-30 years in good health and CMV-seropositive. The chain joins TRBV19 to TRBJ2-7, with 9 positions matching TRBD1. What was sequenced was PBMCs. CDR3: CASSIDVLGTGSSYEQYF. CDR3 nucleotide sequence: TGTGCCAGTAGTATAGACGTCCTCGGGACAGGGAGTTCCTACGAGCAGTACTTC.